This T cell receptor beta chain was retrieved from a study of OX40 agonist ivuxolimab in advanced cancers. Study-wide context: Ivuxolimab was an agonistic, fully human IgG2 monoclonal antibody directed against OX40 (CD134), a costimulatory receptor. Intravenous ivuxolimab was administered to patients every 2 weeks at six dose levels: 0.01, 0.1, 0.3, 1.5, 3 and 10 mg/kg. Of the roughly 50 dose-escalation patients, hepatocellular carcinoma was present in approximately 20, melanoma in some 15, renal cell carcinoma in 9 and head and neck cancer in 9. A male proportion of about 79% and a mean age of around 60 years, ranging from 23 to 79, were recorded for the dose-escalation cohort. Prior anti-PD-1, anti-PD-L1 or anti-CTLA-4 therapy was permitted, and checkpoint inhibitors had been received by approximately 39% of dose-escalation patients. Partial responses were achieved by three dose-escalation patients, of whom one had hepatocellular carcinoma and two had cutaneous melanoma. Peripheral TCRbeta sequencing was intended to test whether TCR sequence diversity was altered and clonal T-cell expansion was caused by ivuxolimab. The monotherapy dose-escalation portion (N of about 50 patients) of the phase I ivuxolimab trial is reported in the paper.

Genomic DNA was isolated from the sorted cells so that the TCRbeta CDR3 region could be sequenced. The immunoSEQ Assay was used to sequence the TCRbeta CDR3 regions. Not all clones reach the TCRdb copy of this immuneACCESS table, which keeps in-frame sequences only. Checked studies attribute under half of the gap to unresolved V genes and leave the rest unexplained. Across this sample there are fewer than 85,000 clones, with roughly 86% seen only once. The ten largest make up more than 2.5% of the sample. From the cysteine up to the phenylalanine, the CDR3 has a length of 15 residues. Only the CDR3 DNA stays, 45 bases, in frame from base 1. V lost 0 bases and J lost 4 bases, and the count of bases not matched to a germline gene is 5. CDR1 and CDR2, per the germline V gene (reference sequence), are SEHNR and FQNEAQ. The trial excluded patients who had a history of autoimmune disease or who were on systemic immunosuppression. Peripheral blood for TCR sequencing was collected from all dose cohorts at baseline, on cycle 4 day 1, and on cycle 7 day 1. Samples came from an open-label, multicenter, first-in-human phase I dose-escalation trial of ivuxolimab. Adults with locally advanced or metastatic melanoma, renal cell, hepatocellular, or head and neck squamous cell carcinoma were enrolled in the trial. CD4+ and CD8+ T cells were sorted separately from peripheral blood before TCR sequencing.

As to this clone: It lacks a known antigen. It has no much larger one-base neighbor in the sample; base qualities were not kept.

General findings and caveats noted by the study authors: Partial responders in the 0.1-3.0 mg/kg groups had among the lowest normalized peripheral clonal expansion, especially among CD8+ T cells. The antigen specificity of the clonally expanded peripheral T cells was not determined. Low levels of normalized T-cell clonal expansion were also shown by some nonresponding patients. At doses of 0.1 to 3.0 mg/kg, clonal expansion of both CD4+ and CD8+ T cells in blood was seen between baseline and week 6. After ivuxolimab, more expanded clones were found on average in CD8+ T cells than in CD4+ T cells.

The receptor comes from an adult with an advanced solid tumor such as melanoma, head and neck, liver or kidney cancer. The rearrangement joined TRBV7-9 to TRBJ1-2, and TRBD1 aligns with 7 junction nucleotides. The sample was CD4+ or CD8+ T cells sorted from blood, taken in a trial of the OX40 agonist ivuxolimab. The sequence in DNA is TGTGCCAGCAGCTTAGCAGAGGGGGCCGTCTATGGCTACACCTTC. Its protein product is CASSLAEGAVYGYTF.